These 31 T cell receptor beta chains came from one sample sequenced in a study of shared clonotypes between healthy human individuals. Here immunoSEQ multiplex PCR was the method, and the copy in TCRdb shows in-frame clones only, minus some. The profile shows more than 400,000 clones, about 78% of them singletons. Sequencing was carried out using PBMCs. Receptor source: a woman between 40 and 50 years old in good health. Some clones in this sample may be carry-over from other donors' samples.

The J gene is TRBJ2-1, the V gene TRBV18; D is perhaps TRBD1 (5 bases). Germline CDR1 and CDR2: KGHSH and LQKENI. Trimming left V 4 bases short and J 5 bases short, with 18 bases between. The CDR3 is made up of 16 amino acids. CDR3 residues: CASSLLRQYKDNEQFF. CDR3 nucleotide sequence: TGTGCCAGCTCACTTCTACGACAGTACAAAGACAATGAGCAGTTCTTC.

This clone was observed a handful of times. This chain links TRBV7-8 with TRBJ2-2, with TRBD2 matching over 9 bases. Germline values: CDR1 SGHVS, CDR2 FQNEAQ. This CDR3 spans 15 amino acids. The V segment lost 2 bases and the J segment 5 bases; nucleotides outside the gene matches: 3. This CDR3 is CASSLRREGTGELFF. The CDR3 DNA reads TGTGCCAGCAGCTTAAGGCGGGAGGGGACCGGGGAGCTGTTTTTT.

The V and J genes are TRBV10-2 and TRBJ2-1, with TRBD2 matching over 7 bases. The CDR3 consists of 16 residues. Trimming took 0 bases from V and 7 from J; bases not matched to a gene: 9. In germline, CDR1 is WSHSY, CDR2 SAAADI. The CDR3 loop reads CASSESGGGKKNEQFF. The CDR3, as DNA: TGCGCCAGCAGTGAGTCCGGCGGGGGTAAAAAAAATGAGCAGTTCTTC.

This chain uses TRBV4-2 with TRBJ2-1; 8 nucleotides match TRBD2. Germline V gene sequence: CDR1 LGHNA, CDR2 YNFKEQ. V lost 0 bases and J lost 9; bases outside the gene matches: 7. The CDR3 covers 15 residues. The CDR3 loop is CASSQDATSVSEQFF. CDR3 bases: TGTGCCAGCAGCCAAGATGCGACTAGCGTTAGTGAGCAGTTCTTC.

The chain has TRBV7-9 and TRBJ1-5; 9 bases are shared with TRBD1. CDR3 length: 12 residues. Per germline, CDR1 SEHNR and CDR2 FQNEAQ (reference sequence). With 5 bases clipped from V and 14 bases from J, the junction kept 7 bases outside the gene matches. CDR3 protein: CASSERDRAKHF. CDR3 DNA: TGTGCCAGCAGCGAGCGGGACAGGGCCAAGCATTTT.

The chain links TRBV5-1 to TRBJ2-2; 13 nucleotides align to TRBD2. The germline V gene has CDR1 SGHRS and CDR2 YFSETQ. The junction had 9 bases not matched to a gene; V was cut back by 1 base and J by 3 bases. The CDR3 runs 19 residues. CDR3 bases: TGCGCCAGCAGCTTGCGGAATCGGACTAGCGGGAGTGACACCGGGGAGCTGTTTTTT. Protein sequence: CASSLRNRTSGSDTGELFF.

The CDR3 DNA sequence: TGTGCCAGCAGCTGGCAGGGTGGCACCGGGGAGCTGTTTTTT. Amino acids: CASSWQGGTGELFF. This rearrangement joins TRBV9 to TRBJ2-2; tentative D call: TRBD1 (5 bases). The CDR3 contains 14 residues. V was trimmed by 4 bases and J by 4 bases, leaving 11 bases between them. The germline V gene encodes CDR1 SGDLS and CDR2 YYNGEE. Full variable domain (missing parts from reference TRBV9 and TRBJ2-2): DSGVTQTPKHLITATGQRVTLRCSPRSGDLSVYWYQQSLDQGLQFLIQYYNGEERAKGNILERFSAQQFPDLHSELNLSSLELGDSALYFCASSWQGGTGELFFGEGSRLTVL.

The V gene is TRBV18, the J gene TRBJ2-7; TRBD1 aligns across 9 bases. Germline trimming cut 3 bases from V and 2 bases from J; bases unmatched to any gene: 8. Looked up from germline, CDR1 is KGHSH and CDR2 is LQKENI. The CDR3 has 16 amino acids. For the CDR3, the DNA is TGTGCCAGCTCACCTCCAACGGGACAGGGCACCTACGAGCAGTACTTC. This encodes CASSPPTGQGTYEQYF.

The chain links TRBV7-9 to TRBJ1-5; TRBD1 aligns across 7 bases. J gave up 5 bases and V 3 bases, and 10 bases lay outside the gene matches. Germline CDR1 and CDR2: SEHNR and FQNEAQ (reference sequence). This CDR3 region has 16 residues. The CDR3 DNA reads TGTGCCAGCAGCTTTGGGGACAGCCACCTCCATCAGCCCCAGCATTTT. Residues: CASSFGDSHLHQPQHF.

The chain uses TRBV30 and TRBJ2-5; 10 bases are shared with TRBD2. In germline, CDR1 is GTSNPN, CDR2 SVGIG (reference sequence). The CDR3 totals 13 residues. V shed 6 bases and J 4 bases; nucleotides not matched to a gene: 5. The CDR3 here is CACRLAGRETQYF. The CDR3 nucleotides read TGTGCCTGTCGACTAGCGGGTAGAGAGACCCAGTACTTC.

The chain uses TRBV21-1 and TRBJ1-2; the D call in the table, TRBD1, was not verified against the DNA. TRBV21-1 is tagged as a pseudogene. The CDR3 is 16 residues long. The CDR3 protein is CASSKAVRQDNYGYTF. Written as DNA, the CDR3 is TGTGCCAGCAGCAAAGCAGTGAGACAGGATAACTATGGCTACACCTTC.

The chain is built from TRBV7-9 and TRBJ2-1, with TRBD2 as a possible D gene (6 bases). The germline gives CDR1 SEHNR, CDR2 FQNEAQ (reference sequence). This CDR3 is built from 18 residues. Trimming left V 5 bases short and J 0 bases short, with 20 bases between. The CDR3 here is CASSPFGGERSSYNEQFF. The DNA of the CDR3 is TGTGCCAGCAGCCCGTTCGGAGGGGAGCGGAGCTCCTACAATGAGCAGTTCTTC.

CDR3 bases: TGTGCCAGCAGCTTAGAGTTCGGGGAGCAGTTCTTC. Translation gives CASSLEFGEQFF. J is TRBJ2-1 and V is TRBV7-2; D unclear. CDR1 is SGHTA, CDR2 FQGNSA, per germline. The CDR3 is 12 residues long. Trimming left V 1 base short and J 10 bases short, with 8 bases between.

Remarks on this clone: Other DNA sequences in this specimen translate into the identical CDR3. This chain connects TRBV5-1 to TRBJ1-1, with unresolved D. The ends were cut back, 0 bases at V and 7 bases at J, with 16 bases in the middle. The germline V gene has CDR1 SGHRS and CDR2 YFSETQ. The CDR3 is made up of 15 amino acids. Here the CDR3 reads CASSLAIDGRIEAFF. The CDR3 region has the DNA TGCGCCAGCAGCTTGGCTATCGATGGTCGGATTGAAGCTTTCTTT.

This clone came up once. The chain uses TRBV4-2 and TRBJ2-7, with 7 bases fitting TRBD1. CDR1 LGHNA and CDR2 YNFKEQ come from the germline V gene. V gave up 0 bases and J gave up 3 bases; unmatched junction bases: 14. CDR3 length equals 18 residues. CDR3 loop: CASSQEGGRIGSFYEQYF. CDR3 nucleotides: TGTGCCAGCAGCCAAGAAGGGGGCCGGATAGGGTCATTCTACGAGCAGTACTTC.

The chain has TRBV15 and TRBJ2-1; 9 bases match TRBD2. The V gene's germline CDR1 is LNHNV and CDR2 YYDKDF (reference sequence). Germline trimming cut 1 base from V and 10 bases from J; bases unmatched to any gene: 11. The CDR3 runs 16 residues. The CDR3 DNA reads TGTGCCACCAGCAGAGTCAGGACTAGCGTCCATAAAGAGCAGTTCTTC. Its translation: CATSRVRTSVHKEQFF.

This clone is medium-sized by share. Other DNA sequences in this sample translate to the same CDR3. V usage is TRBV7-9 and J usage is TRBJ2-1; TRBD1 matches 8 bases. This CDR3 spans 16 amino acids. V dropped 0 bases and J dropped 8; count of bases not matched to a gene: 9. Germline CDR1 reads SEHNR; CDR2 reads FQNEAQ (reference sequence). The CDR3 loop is CASSLATTGEVDEQFF. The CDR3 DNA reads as TGTGCCAGCAGCTTAGCGACGACAGGGGAGGTCGATGAGCAGTTCTTC.

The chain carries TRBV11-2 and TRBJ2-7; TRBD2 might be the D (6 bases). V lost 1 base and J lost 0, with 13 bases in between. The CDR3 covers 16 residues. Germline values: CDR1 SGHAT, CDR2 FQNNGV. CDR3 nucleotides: TGTGCCAGCAGCTTAGCGACTAGGGGAAACTCCTACGAGCAGTACTTC. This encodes CASSLATRGNSYEQYF.

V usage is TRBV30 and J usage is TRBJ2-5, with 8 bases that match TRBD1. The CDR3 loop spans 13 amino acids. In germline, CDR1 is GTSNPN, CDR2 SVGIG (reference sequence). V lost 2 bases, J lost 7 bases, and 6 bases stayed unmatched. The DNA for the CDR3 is TGTGCCTGGAGTCCCAGGGGGCGCGGGACCCAGTACTTC. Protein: CAWSPRGRGTQYF. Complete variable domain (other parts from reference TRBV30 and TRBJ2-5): SQTIHQWPATLVQPVGSPLSLECTVEGTSNPNLYWYRQAAGRGLQLLFYSVGIGQISSEVPQNLSASRPQDRQFILSSKKLLLSDSGFYLCAWSPRGRGTQYFGPGTRLLVL.

This CDR3 is CASNQGSGEQYF. CDR3 sequence (DNA): TGTGCCAGCAATCAGGGATCGGGCGAGCAGTACTTC. The chain links TRBV5-4 to TRBJ2-7, with D perhaps matching TRBD1 (5 bases). V dropped 6 bases and J dropped 6 bases, with 13 bases sitting between them. The CDR3 is 12 amino acids. CDR1 is SGHNT, CDR2 YYREEE, per germline (reference sequence).

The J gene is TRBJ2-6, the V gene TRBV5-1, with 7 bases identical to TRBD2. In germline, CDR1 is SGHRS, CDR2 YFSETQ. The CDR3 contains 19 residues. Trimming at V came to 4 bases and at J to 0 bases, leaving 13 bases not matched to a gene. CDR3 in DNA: TGCGCCAGCAGCCTGCGTTCCCGGGGGGAAAGCTCTGGGGCCAACGTCCTGACTTTC. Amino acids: CASSLRSRGESSGANVLTF. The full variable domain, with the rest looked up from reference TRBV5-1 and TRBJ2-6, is KAGVTQTPRYLIKTRGQQVTLSCSPISGHRSVSWYQQTPGQGLQFLFEYFSETQRNKGNFPGRFSGRQFSNSRSEMNVSTLELGDSALYLCASSLRSRGESSGANVLTFGAGSRLTVL.

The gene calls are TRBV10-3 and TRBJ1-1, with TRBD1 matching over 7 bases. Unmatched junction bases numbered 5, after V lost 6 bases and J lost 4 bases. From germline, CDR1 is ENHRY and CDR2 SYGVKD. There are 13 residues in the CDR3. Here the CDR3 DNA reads TGTGCCATCAGACAGGGGAGGTCCACTGAAGCTTTCTTT. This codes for CAIRQGRSTEAFF.

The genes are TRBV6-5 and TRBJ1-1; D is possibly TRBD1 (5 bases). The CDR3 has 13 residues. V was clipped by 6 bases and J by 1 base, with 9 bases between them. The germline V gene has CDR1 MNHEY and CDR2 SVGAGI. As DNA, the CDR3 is TGTGCCAGCAGCCGACAGCCGAACACTGAAGCTTTCTTT. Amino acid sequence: CASSRQPNTEAFF.

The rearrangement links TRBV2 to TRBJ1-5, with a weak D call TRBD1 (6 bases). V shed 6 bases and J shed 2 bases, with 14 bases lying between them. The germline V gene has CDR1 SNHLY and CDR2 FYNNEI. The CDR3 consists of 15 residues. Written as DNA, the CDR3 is TGTGCCAGCAGGCTACAGGGAGAGGGCAATCAGCCCCAGCATTTT. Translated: CASRLQGEGNQPQHF.

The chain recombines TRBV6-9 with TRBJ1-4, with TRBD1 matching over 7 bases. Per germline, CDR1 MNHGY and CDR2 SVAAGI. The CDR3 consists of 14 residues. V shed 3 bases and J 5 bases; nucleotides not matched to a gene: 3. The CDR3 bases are TGTGCCAGCAGTTACCTGACAGGGAATGAAAAACTGTTTTTT. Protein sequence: CASSYLTGNEKLFF.

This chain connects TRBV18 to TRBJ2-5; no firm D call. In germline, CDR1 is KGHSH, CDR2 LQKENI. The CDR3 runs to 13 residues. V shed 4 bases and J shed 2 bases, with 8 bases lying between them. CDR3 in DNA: TGTGCCAGCTCACGCGGCTCGCAAGAGACCCAGTACTTC. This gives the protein CASSRGSQETQYF.

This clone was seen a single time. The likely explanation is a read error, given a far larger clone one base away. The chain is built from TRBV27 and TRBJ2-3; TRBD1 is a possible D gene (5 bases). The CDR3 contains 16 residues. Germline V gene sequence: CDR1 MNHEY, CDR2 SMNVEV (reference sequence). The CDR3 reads CVSRFLGLGSTDTQYF. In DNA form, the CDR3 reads TGTGTCAGCCGCTTTTTGGGGCTAGGAAGCACAGATACGCAGTATTTT.

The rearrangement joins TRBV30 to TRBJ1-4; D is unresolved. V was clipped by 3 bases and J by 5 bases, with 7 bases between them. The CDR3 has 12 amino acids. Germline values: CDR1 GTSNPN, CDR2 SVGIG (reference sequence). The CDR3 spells CAWSLRNEKLFF. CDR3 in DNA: TGTGCCTGGAGCCTACGGAATGAAAAACTGTTTTTT.

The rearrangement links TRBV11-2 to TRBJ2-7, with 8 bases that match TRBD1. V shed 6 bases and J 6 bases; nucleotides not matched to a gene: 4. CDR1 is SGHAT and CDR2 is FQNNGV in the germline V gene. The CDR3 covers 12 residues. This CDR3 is CASRLTGGEQYF. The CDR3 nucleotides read TGTGCCAGCAGGCTAACAGGGGGCGAGCAGTACTTC.

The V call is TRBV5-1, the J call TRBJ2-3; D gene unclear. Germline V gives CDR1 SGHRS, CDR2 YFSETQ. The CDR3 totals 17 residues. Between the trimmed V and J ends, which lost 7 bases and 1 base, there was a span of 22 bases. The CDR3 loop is CASARTAPTTGTDTQYF. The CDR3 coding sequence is TGCGCCAGCGCAAGGACCGCCCCGACCACGGGCACAGATACGCAGTATTTT.

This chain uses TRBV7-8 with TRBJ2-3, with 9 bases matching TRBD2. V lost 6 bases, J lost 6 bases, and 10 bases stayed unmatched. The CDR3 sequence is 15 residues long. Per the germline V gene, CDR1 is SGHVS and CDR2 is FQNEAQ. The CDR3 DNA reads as TGTGCCAGCAGGCAAATTAGCGGGAGTTCCGATACGCAGTATTTT. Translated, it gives CASRQISGSSDTQYF.